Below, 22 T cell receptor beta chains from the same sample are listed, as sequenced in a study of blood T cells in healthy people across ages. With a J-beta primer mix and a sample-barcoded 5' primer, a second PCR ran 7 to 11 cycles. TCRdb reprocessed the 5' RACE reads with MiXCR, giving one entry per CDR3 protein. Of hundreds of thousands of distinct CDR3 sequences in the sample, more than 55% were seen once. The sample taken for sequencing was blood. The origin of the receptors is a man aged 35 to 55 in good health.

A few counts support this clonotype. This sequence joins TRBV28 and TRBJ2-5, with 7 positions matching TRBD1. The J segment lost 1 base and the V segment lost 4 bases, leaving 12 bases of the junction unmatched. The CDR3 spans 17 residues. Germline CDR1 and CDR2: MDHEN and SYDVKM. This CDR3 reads CASSYPYGTDSQETQYF. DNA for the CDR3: TGTGCCAGCAGTTACCCTTATGGGACAGACAGCCAAGAGACCCAGTACTTC.

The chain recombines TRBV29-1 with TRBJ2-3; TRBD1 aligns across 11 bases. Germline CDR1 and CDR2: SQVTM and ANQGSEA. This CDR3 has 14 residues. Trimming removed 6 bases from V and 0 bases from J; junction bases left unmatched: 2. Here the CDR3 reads CSVRDRGSTDTQYF. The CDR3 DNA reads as TGCAGCGTCCGGGACAGGGGGAGCACAGATACGCAGTATTTT.

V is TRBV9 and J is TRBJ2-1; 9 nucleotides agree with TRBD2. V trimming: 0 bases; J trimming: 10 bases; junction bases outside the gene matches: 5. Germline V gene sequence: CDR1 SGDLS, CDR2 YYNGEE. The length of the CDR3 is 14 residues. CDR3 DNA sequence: TGTGCCAGCAGCGTAGCTACGCGGGAGGGCGAGCAGTTCTTC. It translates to CASSVATREGEQFF.

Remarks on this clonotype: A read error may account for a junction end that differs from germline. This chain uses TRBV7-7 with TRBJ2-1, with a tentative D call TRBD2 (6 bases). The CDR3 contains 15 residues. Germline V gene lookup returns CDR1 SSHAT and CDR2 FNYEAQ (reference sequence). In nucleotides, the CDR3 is TGTGCTAGCAGCTTACGGGGGAGTTCTCTGGATGAGCAGTTCTTC. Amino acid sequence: CASSLRGSSLDEQFF. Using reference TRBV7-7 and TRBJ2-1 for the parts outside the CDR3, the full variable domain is GAGVSQSPRYKVTKRGQDVTLRCDPISSHATLYWYQQALGQGPEFLTYFNYEAQPDKSGLPSDRFSAERPEGSISTLTIQRTEQRDSAMYRCASSLRGSSLDEQFFGPGTRLTVL.

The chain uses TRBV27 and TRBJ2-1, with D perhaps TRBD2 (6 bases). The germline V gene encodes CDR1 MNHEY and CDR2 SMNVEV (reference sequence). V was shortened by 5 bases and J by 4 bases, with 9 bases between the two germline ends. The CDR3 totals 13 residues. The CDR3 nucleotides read TGTGCCAGCAGTATAGCGGTATACAATGAGCAGTTCTTC. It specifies CASSIAVYNEQFF.

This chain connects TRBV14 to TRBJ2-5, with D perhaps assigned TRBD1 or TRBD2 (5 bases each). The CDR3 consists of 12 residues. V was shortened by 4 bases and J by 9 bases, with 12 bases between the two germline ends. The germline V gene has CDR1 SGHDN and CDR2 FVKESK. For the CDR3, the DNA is TGTGCCAGCAGCCCAACTCCGGGGCCCCAGTACTTC. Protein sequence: CASSPTPGPQYF.

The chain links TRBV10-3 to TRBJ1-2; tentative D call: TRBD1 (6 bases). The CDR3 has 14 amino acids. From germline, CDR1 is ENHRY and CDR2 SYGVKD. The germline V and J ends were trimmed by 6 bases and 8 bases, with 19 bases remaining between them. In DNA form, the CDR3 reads TGTGCCATCAGGGACCGGGACCGCCAGGGGGGCTACACCTTC. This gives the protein CAIRDRDRQGGYTF.

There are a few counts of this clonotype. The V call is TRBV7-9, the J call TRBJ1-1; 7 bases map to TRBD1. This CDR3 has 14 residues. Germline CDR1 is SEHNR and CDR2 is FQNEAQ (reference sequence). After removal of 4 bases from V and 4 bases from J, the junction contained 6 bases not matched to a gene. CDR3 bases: TGTGCCAGCAGCTCGACAGGGATAGTCACTGAAGCTTTCTTT. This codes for CASSSTGIVTEAFF.

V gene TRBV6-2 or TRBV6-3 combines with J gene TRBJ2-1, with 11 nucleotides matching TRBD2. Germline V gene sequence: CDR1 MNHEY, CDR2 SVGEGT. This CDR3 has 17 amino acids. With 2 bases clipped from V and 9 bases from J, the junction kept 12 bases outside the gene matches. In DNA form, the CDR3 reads TGTGCCAGCAGTTACCTAGTAGGGCTAGCGGGAGGTGGTGAGCAGTTCTTC. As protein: CASSYLVGLAGGGEQFF.

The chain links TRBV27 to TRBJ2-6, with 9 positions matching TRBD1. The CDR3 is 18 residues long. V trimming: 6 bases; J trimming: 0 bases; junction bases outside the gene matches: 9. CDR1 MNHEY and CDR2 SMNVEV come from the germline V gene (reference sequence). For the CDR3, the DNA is TGTGCCAGCAGGTACGGGACAGGGACAAGCTCTGGGGCCAACGTCCTGACTTTC. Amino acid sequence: CASRYGTGTSSGANVLTF.

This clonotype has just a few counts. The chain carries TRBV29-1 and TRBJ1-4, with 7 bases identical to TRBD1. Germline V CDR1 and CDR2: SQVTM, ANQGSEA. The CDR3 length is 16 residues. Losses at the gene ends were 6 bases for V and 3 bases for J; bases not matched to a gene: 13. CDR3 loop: CSVLHRGRWSNEKLFF. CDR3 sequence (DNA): TGCAGCGTCCTCCACAGGGGCAGGTGGTCTAATGAAAAACTGTTTTTT.

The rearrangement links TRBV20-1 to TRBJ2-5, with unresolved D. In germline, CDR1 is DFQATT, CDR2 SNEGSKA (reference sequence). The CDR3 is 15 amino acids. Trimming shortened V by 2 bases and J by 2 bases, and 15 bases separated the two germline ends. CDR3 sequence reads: CSARPAGSRQETQYF. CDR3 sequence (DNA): TGCAGTGCTAGACCAGCCGGGTCTCGACAAGAGACCCAGTACTTC.

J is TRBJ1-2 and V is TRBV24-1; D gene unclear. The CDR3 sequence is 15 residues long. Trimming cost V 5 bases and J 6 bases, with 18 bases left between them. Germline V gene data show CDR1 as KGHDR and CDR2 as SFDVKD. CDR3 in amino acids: CATSGSSRYNDGYTF. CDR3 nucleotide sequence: TGTGCCACCAGTGGTAGTAGCAGATACAATGATGGCTACACCTTC.

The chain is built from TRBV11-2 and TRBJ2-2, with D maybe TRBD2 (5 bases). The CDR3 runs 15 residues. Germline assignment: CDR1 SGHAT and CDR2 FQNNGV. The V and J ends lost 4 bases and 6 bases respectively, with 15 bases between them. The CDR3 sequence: CASSSGVSPPGELFF. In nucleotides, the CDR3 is TGTGCCAGCAGCTCCGGGGTATCCCCCCCCGGGGAGCTGTTTTTT.

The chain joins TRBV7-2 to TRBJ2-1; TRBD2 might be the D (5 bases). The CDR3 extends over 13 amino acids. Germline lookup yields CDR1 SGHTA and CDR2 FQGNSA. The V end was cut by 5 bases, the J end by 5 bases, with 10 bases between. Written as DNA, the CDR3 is TGTGCCAGCAGCGAGAGGGCCAACAATGAGCAGTTCTTC. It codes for CASSERANNEQFF.

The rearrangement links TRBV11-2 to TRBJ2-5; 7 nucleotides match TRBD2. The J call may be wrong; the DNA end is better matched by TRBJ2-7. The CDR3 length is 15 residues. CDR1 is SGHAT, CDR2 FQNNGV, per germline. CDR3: CASSQIAGKVYEQYF. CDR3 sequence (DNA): TGTGCCAGCAGTCAGATAGCGGGTAAAGTCTACGAGCAGTACTTC.

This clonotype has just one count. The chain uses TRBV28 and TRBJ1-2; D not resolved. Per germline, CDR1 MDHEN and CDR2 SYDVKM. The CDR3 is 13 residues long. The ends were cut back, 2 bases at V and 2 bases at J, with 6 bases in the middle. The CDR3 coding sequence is TGTGCCAGCAGTTTAAGCAAGAACTATGGCTACACCTTC. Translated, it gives CASSLSKNYGYTF.

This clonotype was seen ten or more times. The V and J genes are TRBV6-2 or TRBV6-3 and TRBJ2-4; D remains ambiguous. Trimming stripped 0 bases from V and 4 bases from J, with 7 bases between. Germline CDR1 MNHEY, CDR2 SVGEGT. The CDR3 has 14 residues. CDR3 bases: TGTGCCAGCAGTTACTCGGGCAGTAAAAACATTCAGTACTTC. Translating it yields CASSYSGSKNIQYF.

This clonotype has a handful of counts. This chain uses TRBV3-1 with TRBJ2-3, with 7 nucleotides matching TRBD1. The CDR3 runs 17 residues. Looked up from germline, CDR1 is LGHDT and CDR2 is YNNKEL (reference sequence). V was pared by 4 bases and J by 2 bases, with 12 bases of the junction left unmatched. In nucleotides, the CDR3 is TGTGCCAGCAGCCCACCCCTAGCCACAGGGGCCACAGATACGCAGTATTTT. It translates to CASSPPLATGATDTQYF.

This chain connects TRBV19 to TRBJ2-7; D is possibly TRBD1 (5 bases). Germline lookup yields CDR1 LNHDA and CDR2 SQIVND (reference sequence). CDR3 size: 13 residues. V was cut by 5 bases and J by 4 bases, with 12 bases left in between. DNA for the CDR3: TGTGCCAGTAGTCCAGGGTTCATGTACGAGCAGTACTTC. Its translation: CASSPGFMYEQYF.

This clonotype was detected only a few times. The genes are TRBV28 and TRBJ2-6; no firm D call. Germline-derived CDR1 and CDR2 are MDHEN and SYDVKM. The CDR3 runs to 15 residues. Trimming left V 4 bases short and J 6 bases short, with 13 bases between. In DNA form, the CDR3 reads TGTGCCAGCAGTTCCGGTATCCGAGAGGCCAACGTCCTGACTTTC. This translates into CASSSGIREANVLTF.

The chain's CDR3 is CSVEDPGEEAFF. In DNA, the CDR3 is TGCAGCGTTGAAGACCCAGGGGAGGAAGCTTTCTTT. The chain joins TRBV29-1 to TRBJ1-1; D may be TRBD1 (6 bases). Deletions cut 0 bases from V and 8 bases from J, with 10 bases between. The CDR3 runs to 12 residues. From germline, CDR1 is SQVTM and CDR2 ANQGSEA.